This T cell receptor beta chain was sequenced during a study of cytomegalovirus exposure and HLA in healthy donors. Findings and limits, study-wide: As a later analysis showed, several of the most significant clusters appeared to be linked to common viral pathogens. Some V segments, including TRBV6-2 and TRBV6-3, were excluded as indistinguishable. In a later analysis, V- and J-gene trimming of beta chains associated with a DCLRE1C missense variant, replicated independently.

The study ran its PCR with 60 Vbeta and 13 Jbeta primers. TCRdb keeps only in-frame clones here, not all; method: immunoSEQ multiplex PCR. The repertoire consists of 150,000 to 200,000 clones, with 75% occurring once and the leading ten covering roughly 8.2%. Remarks on this clone: Its antigen is as yet unknown.

Germline trimming cut 6 bases from V and 8 bases from J; bases unmatched to any gene: 9. The germline CDR1 and CDR2 sequences are WSHSY and SAAADI. The CDR3 contains 14 residues. This chain links TRBV10-2 with TRBJ1-4; 7 bases align to TRBD1. This receptor was taken from a woman aged 40 to 50 in good health and CMV-seropositive. What was sequenced was PBMCs. The CDR3 DNA follows: TGCGCCAGCAGCTTCGGACAGGTGGGAGAAAAACTGTTTTTT. As protein: CASSFGQVGEKLFF.